These 26 T cell receptor beta chains share one sample of origin, sequenced in a study of blood T cell repertoires in COVID-19. The assay was immunoSEQ multiplex PCR, and TCRdb's table has in-frame clones only and misses some. The sample carries around 290,000 clones, roughly 90% recorded once. The sample consisted of peripheral blood. The source of these receptors is a man aged 35 to 55 with acute or convalescent COVID-19.

The chain couples TRBV6-2 or TRBV6-3 to TRBJ2-7; 8 nucleotides line up with TRBD1. The CDR3 length is 17 residues. The junction had 15 bases not matched to a gene; V was cut back by 4 bases and J by 4 bases. Looked up from germline, CDR1 is MNHEY and CDR2 is SVGEGT. The CDR3 region has the DNA TGTGCCAGCAGTTCACCCTTCCAGGGACAGGACCATTACGAGCAGTACTTC. Its translation: CASSSPFQGQDHYEQYF.

The rearrangement uses TRBV30 and TRBJ2-7; D is undetermined. The CDR3 is 10 amino acids. Trimming left V 3 bases short and J 2 bases short, with 2 bases between. Per germline, CDR1 GTSNPN and CDR2 SVGIG (reference sequence). CDR3 region: CAWSAYEQYF. The DNA for the CDR3 is TGTGCCTGGAGCGCCTACGAGCAGTACTTC.

The chain joins TRBV7-2 to TRBJ1-6; 7 positions match TRBD1. V dropped 0 bases and J dropped 9; count of bases not matched to a gene: 5. This CDR3 spans 15 amino acids. In germline, CDR1 is SGHTA, CDR2 FQGNSA. CDR3 sequence (DNA): TGTGCCAGCAGCTTAGCCCAGACAGGGACTTCACCCCTCCACTTT. It translates to CASSLAQTGTSPLHF.

This chain links TRBV6-5 with TRBJ1-1; the D gene is possibly TRBD1 (5 bases). The CDR3 covers 15 residues. V was clipped by 6 bases and J by 3 bases, with 17 bases between them. Germline CDR1 MNHEY, CDR2 SVGAGI. CDR3 in amino acids: CASSLDSFFHTEAFF. The CDR3 DNA follows: TGTGCCAGCAGCCTCGACAGCTTTTTTCACACTGAAGCTTTCTTT.

The gene calls are TRBV5-5 and TRBJ1-4; D gene uncertain. Germline CDR1 reads SGHKS; CDR2 reads YYEKEE (reference sequence). The CDR3 consists of 13 residues. V dropped 0 bases and J dropped 6 bases, with 6 bases sitting between them. The DNA for the CDR3 is TGTGCCAGCAGCTTGGAAGAGCATGAAAAACTGTTTTTT. Translating gives CASSLEEHEKLFF.

The chain couples TRBV15 to TRBJ2-3; a weak D match, TRBD2 (5 bases). Trimming cost V 1 base and J 0 bases, with 17 bases left between them. CDR1 and CDR2 (germline): LNHNV, YYDKDF (reference sequence). This CDR3 has 18 amino acids. The CDR3 here is CATSRVPRTPTSTDTQYF. The CDR3 nucleotides read TGTGCCACCAGCAGAGTACCCAGGACTCCCACTAGCACAGATACGCAGTATTTT.

V gene TRBV19 combines with J gene TRBJ1-1; 9 positions agree with TRBD1. CDR1 and CDR2 from the germline V gene are LNHDA and SQIVND (reference sequence). The CDR3 length is 16 residues. With 1 base clipped from V and 7 bases from J, the junction kept 10 bases outside the gene matches. The CDR3 loop is CASSIAVGTGLYEAFF. The DNA of the CDR3 is TGTGCCAGTAGTATAGCGGTCGGGACAGGGCTTTATGAAGCTTTCTTT. The whole variable domain, filled in from reference TRBV19 and TRBJ1-1, reads DGGITQSPKYLFRKEGQNVTLSCEQNLNHDAMYWYRQDPGQGLRLIYYSQIVNDFQKGDIAEGYSVSREKKESFPLTVTSAQKNPTAFYLCASSIAVGTGLYEAFFGQGTRLTVV.

The V and J genes are TRBV5-6 and TRBJ1-6; D is perhaps TRBD1 (6 bases). V lost 6 bases and J lost 10, with 17 bases in between. The CDR3 runs to 14 residues. CDR1 and CDR2 (germline): SGHDT, YYEEEE. CDR3 sequence: CASIRAGEGSPLHF. The CDR3 nucleotides are TGTGCCAGCATCAGAGCAGGGGAGGGGTCACCCCTCCACTTT.

The CDR3 region is CASSEALGGGGNTIYF. DNA for the CDR3: TGTGCCAGCAGTGAAGCCCTGGGAGGCGGTGGAAACACCATATATTTT. The chain combines TRBV6-1 with TRBJ1-3, with D unresolved. Germline CDR1 MNHNS, CDR2 SASEGT. Trimming took off 0 bases at V and 3 bases at J, with 12 bases between the two ends. The CDR3 has 16 amino acids.

This rearrangement joins TRBV11-2 to TRBJ1-2; D remains unclear. Trimming stripped 3 bases from V and 4 bases from J, with 9 bases between. Per germline, CDR1 SGHAT and CDR2 FQNNGV. The length of the CDR3 is 13 residues. The CDR3 DNA reads TGTGCCAGCAGCTTTGGTCTATCCTATGGCTACACCTTC. Its protein product is CASSFGLSYGYTF.

CDR3 bases: TGTGCCAGCAGTTTACTTACAGGGGAAGAAAGGGCAGATACGCAGTATTTT. Translation gives CASSLLTGEERADTQYF. The gene calls are TRBV27 and TRBJ2-3, with 7 bases matching TRBD1. The CDR3 contains 17 residues. Trimming cost V 2 bases and J 4 bases; bases outside gene matches: 12. Germline-derived CDR1 and CDR2 are MNHEY and SMNVEV (reference sequence).

This sequence joins TRBV5-1 and TRBJ2-1; D uncertain. Germline loops: CDR1 SGHRS, CDR2 YFSETQ. This CDR3 region has 14 residues. V gave up 2 bases and J gave up 4 bases, with 10 bases separating them. DNA of the CDR3: TGCGCCAGCAGCTTCGGTTTCATATACAATGAGCAGTTCTTC. This translates into CASSFGFIYNEQFF.

The chain recombines TRBV10-3 with TRBJ2-4, with D perhaps matching TRBD2 (6 bases). Germline values: CDR1 ENHRY, CDR2 SYGVKD. V was cut by 4 bases and J by 0 bases, with 13 bases left in between. The CDR3 covers 16 residues. Here the CDR3 reads CAISVQGGVAKNIQYF. Here the CDR3 DNA reads TGTGCCATCAGTGTCCAAGGAGGGGTAGCCAAAAACATTCAGTACTTC.

The V and J genes are TRBV19 and TRBJ1-2, with D perhaps TRBD1 (6 bases). V was clipped by 3 bases and J by 4 bases, with 15 bases between them. The CDR3 consists of 15 residues. Germline V gene lookup returns CDR1 LNHDA and CDR2 SQIVND (reference sequence). This CDR3 reads CASSIRTAGGYGYTF. DNA of the CDR3: TGTGCCAGTAGTATCAGGACAGCGGGGGGCTATGGCTACACCTTC. The full variable domain, its missing parts supplied by reference TRBV19 and TRBJ1-2, is DGGITQSPKYLFRKEGQNVTLSCEQNLNHDAMYWYRQDPGQGLRLIYYSQIVNDFQKGDIAEGYSVSREKKESFPLTVTSAQKNPTAFYLCASSIRTAGGYGYTFGSGTRLTVV.

This clone was observed a few times. The CDR3 DNA is TGTGCCATCAGTGGGCGGGACTCTGGAAACACCATATATTTT. Amino acid sequence: CAISGRDSGNTIYF. The chain employs TRBV10-3 and TRBJ1-3; D gene uncertain. This CDR3 spans 14 amino acids. The germline CDR1 and CDR2 sequences are ENHRY and SYGVKD. V was trimmed by 4 bases and J by 0 bases, leaving 7 bases between them.

The rearrangement uses TRBV2 and TRBJ1-3; the match to TRBD1 covers 10 bases. CDR1 and CDR2 (germline): SNHLY, FYNNEI. The CDR3 extends over 15 amino acids. J was trimmed by 3 bases and V by 7 bases; bases with no gene match: 6. The CDR3, as DNA: TGTGCCAGCATCGAGACAGGGGGCAATGGAAACACCATATATTTT. Residues: CASIETGGNGNTIYF.

V and J are TRBV2 and TRBJ1-2; maybe TRBD1 (6 bases). The CDR3 sequence is 12 residues long. Germline CDR1 and CDR2: SNHLY and FYNNEI. The V and J ends lost 7 bases and 2 bases respectively, with 8 bases between them. The DNA for the CDR3 is TGTGCCAGCAACGGACAGAACTATGGCTACACCTTC. Encoded protein: CASNGQNYGYTF. Complete variable domain (other parts from reference TRBV2 and TRBJ1-2): EPEVTQTPSHQVTQMGQEVILRCVPISNHLYFYWYRQILGQKVEFLVSFYNNEISEKSEIFDDQFSVERPDGSNFTLKIRSTKLEDSAMYFCASNGQNYGYTFGSGTRLTVV.

This clone was counted once. Here the CDR3 reads CASSPRHPPRGNEQFF. Here the CDR3 DNA reads TGTGCCAGCAGCCCCCGACACCCACCAAGGGGCAATGAGCAGTTCTTC. J is TRBJ2-1 and V is TRBV7-2; TRBD1 might be the D (5 bases). Germline V gene data show CDR1 as SGHTA and CDR2 as FQGNSA. The V end lost 5 bases, the J end lost 6 bases, and 20 bases lay between the germline ends. This CDR3 spans 16 amino acids.

CDR3: CATSDQGRGAYNEQFF. CDR3 nucleotide sequence: TGTGCCACCAGTGATCAGGGGCGCGGAGCCTACAATGAGCAGTTCTTC. This chain links TRBV24-1 with TRBJ2-1; possible D gene TRBD1, 6 bases. The V gene's germline CDR1 is KGHDR and CDR2 SFDVKD. Trimming removed 3 bases from V and 2 bases from J, with 13 bases in between. The CDR3 loop spans 16 amino acids.

V usage is TRBV5-1 and J usage is TRBJ1-3; maybe TRBD1 (6 bases). V dropped 4 bases and J dropped 0 bases, with 14 bases sitting between them. This CDR3 contains 16 residues. Germline CDR1 SGHRS, CDR2 YFSETQ. The CDR3 DNA is TGCGCCAGCAGCCCAGAACAGGGACACTCTGGAAACACCATATATTTT. It specifies CASSPEQGHSGNTIYF.

The chain is built from TRBV18 and TRBJ1-6, with a possible D match to TRBD1 (6 bases). Germline loops: CDR1 KGHSH, CDR2 LQKENI. Trimming cost V 6 bases and J 8 bases, with 14 bases left between them. The CDR3 loop spans 14 amino acids. The CDR3 protein is CASSPSGTYSPLHF. For the CDR3, the DNA is TGTGCCAGCTCTCCATCCGGGACATATTCACCCCTCCACTTT.

The chain joins TRBV12-5 to TRBJ2-7; D might be TRBD1 (6 bases). The CDR3 has 13 residues. Trimming shortened V by 3 bases and J by 7 bases, and 13 bases separated the two germline ends. Germline V lookup: CDR1 LGHNT, CDR2 FRNRAP. The CDR3 region is CASGLSGAGEQYF. DNA for the CDR3: TGTGCTAGTGGTTTATCAGGGGCCGGGGAGCAGTACTTC.

The chain recombines TRBV7-8 with TRBJ2-3, with D possibly matching TRBD2 (6 bases). V lost 5 bases and J 5 bases, leaving 8 bases between the germline ends. The CDR3 is made up of 12 amino acids. The germline gives CDR1 SGHVS, CDR2 FQNEAQ. The CDR3 is CASSRRGDTQYF. CDR3 in DNA: TGTGCCAGCAGCCGGCGGGGAGATACGCAGTATTTT.

This clone is a singleton in its sample. The chain links TRBV27 to TRBJ1-1; 7 bases are a match to TRBD1. The J segment lost 8 bases and the V segment lost 1 base, leaving 4 bases of the junction unmatched. CDR3 length: 13 residues. Germline V gene sequence: CDR1 MNHEY, CDR2 SMNVEV (reference sequence). CDR3 nucleotides: TGTGCCAGCAGTTTATTCGCAGGGGGGGAAGCTTTCTTT. This encodes CASSLFAGGEAFF.

The chain combines TRBV19 with TRBJ1-1; 10 bases are shared with TRBD1. This CDR3 is 14 amino acids long. V was clipped by 7 bases and J by 6 bases; unmatched bases: 8. Germline values: CDR1 LNHDA, CDR2 SQIVND (reference sequence). The CDR3 region is CASNDRGRTAEAFF. The CDR3 nucleotides are TGTGCCAGTAATGACAGGGGGCGTACGGCTGAAGCTTTCTTT.

V is TRBV6-1 and J is TRBJ2-4, with 11 bases that match TRBD2. Looked up from germline, CDR1 is MNHNS and CDR2 is SASEGT. The V segment lost 2 bases and the J segment 2 bases; nucleotides outside the gene matches: 5. The CDR3 totals 17 residues. CDR3 DNA sequence: TGTGCCAGCAGTGAAAATGTAGCGGGGGGGCCCAAAAACATTCAGTACTTC. Protein: CASSENVAGGPKNIQYF.